This T cell receptor (beta chain) is from a study of blood T cell repertoires in COVID-19. Overall study: Samples of COVID-19 (acute and convalescent) were obtained from the United States, Italy and Spain. From T cells, B-cell-depleted T cells, or PBMCs came the material, which was cDNA or gDNA.

Authors' data handling: Amplification of reference gene primers was used by the study to estimate nucleated cell counts. Sequencing used immunoSEQ multiplex PCR; TCRdb keeps in-frame clones, though not all of them. Clone size and V and J calls were adopted from that table, with D and trimming inferred from the DNA. The data hold 60,000 to 85,000 clones, with roughly 86% observed a single time. This receptor was obtained from a man aged 65-85 years with acute or convalescent COVID-19. Sequencing input: peripheral blood.

The CDR3 reads CASSPGAGTGVSNTEAFF. Written as DNA, the CDR3 is TGTGCCAGCTCACCCGGTGCCGGGACAGGGGTTTCGAACACTGAAGCTTTCTTT. This chain uses TRBV18 with TRBJ1-1; 10 nucleotides line up with TRBD1. Germline-derived CDR1 and CDR2 are KGHSH and LQKENI. The CDR3 sequence is 18 residues long. The V and J ends lost 3 bases and 1 base, in that order; junction bases with no gene match: 11.